These 8 T cell receptor beta chains were all obtained from the same sample, sequenced in a study of blood T cell repertoires in COVID-19. The data were produced by immunoSEQ multiplex PCR, yet TCRdb's version contains in-frame clones alone and is incomplete. The data hold roughly 350,000 clones, with about 93% observed a single time. The sample consisted of peripheral blood. The receptors were sampled from a woman between 18 and 29 years old who had recovered from COVID-19.

This rearrangement joins TRBV29-1 to TRBJ2-3; D might be TRBD2 (6 bases). The CDR3 covers 12 residues. Trimming took 6 bases from V and 4 from J, leaving 11 bases between them. Germline CDR1 reads SQVTM; CDR2 reads ANQGSEA. CDR3 protein: CSVLSGADTQYF. DNA of the CDR3: TGCAGCGTCCTCTCGGGGGCAGATACGCAGTATTTT.

The chain recombines TRBV3-1 (or the pseudogene TRBV3-2) with TRBJ2-2; D is ambiguous. Germline values: CDR1 LGHDT, CDR2 YNNKEL (reference sequence). The length of the CDR3 is 14 residues. V was pared by 4 bases and J by 0 bases, with 6 bases between. As DNA, the CDR3 is TGTGCCAGCAGCCCCCGTGCGAACACCGGGGAGCTGTTTTTT. Translation gives CASSPRANTGELFF.

The genes are TRBV5-8 and TRBJ2-3, with D uncertain. Germline assignment: CDR1 SGHTS and CDR2 YDEGEE. The V gene lost 0 bases and the J gene lost 0 bases, with 8 bases spanning the gap. The CDR3 covers 15 residues. The CDR3: CASSLGGASTDTQYF. In DNA, the CDR3 is TGTGCCAGCAGCTTGGGCGGCGCTAGCACAGATACGCAGTATTTT.

This chain uses TRBV19 with TRBJ1-1; D might be TRBD1 (5 bases). Trimming removed 6 bases from V and 0 bases from J, with 11 bases in between. This CDR3 is 14 amino acids long. Germline loops: CDR1 LNHDA, CDR2 SQIVND (reference sequence). Written as DNA, the CDR3 is TGTGCCAGTAGACAGACAGACCTGAACACTGAAGCTTTCTTT. Amino acid sequence: CASRQTDLNTEAFF.

The J gene is TRBJ2-5, the V gene TRBV5-1, with 13 bases fitting TRBD2. V trimming: 7 bases; J trimming: 4 bases; junction bases outside the gene matches: 16. This CDR3 comprises 18 residues. Germline V lookup: CDR1 SGHRS, CDR2 YFSETQ. This chain's CDR3 is CASARPGLAGASRETQYF. CDR3 nucleotides: TGCGCCAGCGCCCGCCCCGGACTAGCGGGAGCCTCGAGAGAGACCCAGTACTTC.

This CDR3 reads CASRPRTSAVHYEQYV. The CDR3 region has the DNA TGTGCCAGTAGACCTAGGACTAGCGCAGTCCACTACGAGCAGTACGTC. V usage is TRBV19 and J usage is TRBJ2-7, with 9 bases matching TRBD2. The germline gives CDR1 LNHDA, CDR2 SQIVND (reference sequence). The CDR3 consists of 16 residues. The V gene end was trimmed by 6 bases and the J gene end by 3 bases; junction bases not matched to a gene: 12.

The chain carries TRBV12-5 and TRBJ1-5, with D possibly matching TRBD1 (6 bases). The CDR3 extends over 13 amino acids. Germline V gene data show CDR1 as LGHNT and CDR2 as FRNRAP. The V end was cut by 2 bases, the J end by 6 bases, with 8 bases between. The CDR3 here is CASGLRDTQPQHF. The CDR3 coding sequence is TGTGCTAGTGGTTTGAGGGACACTCAGCCCCAGCATTTT.

The rearrangement uses TRBV3-1 (or the pseudogene TRBV3-2) and TRBJ1-2; no firm D call. Trimming stripped 3 bases from V and 7 bases from J, with 6 bases between. The germline V gene encodes CDR1 LGHDT and CDR2 YNNKEL (reference sequence). The length of the CDR3 is 11 residues. The CDR3 DNA sequence: TGTGCCAGCAGCCAGCAGGCTGGCTACACCTTC. Amino acids: CASSQQAGYTF.